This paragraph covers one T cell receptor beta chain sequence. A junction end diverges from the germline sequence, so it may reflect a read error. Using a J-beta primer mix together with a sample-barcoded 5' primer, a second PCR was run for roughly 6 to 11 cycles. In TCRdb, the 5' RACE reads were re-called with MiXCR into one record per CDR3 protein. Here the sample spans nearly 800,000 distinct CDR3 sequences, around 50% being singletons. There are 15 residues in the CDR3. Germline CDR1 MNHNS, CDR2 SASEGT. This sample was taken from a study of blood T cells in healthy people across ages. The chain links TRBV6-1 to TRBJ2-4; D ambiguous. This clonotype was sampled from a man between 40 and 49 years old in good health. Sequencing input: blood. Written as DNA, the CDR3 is TGTGCCAGCAGTGACGCCGTAGGAAATAAAAACATTCGGTACTTC. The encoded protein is CASSDAVGNKNIRYF.